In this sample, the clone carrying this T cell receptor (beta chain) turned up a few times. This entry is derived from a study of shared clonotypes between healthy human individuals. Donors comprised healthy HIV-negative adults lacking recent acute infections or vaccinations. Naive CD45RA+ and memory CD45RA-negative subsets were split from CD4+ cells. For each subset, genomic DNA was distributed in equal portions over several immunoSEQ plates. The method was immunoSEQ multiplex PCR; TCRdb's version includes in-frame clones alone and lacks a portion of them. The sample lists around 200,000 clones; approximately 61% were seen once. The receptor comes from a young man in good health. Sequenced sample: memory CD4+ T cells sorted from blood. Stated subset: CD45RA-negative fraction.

The CDR3 here is CASSLGDDGYTF. The CDR3 bases are TGTGCCAGCAGTTTGGGGGATGATGGCTACACCTTC. This chain connects TRBV28 to TRBJ1-2; maybe TRBD1 (5 bases). This CDR3 has 12 residues. V was pared by 3 bases and J by 6 bases, with 8 bases between. Germline CDR1 MDHEN, CDR2 SYDVKM.